The rows below give T cell receptor beta chains drawn from one sample of a study of T cell repertoires in cytomegalovirus infection. TCRdb independently ran MiXCR on the reads; one entry per CDR3 protein. The sample carries approximately 490,000 distinct CDR3 sequences, over 9% recorded once. The specimen was PBMCs. These receptors originate from a human donor in good health (CMV status not recorded). Some clones in this sample may be carry-over from other donors' samples. Both conserved end residues are part of each CDR3. A D gene is named only where the DNA matches it firmly. Clone size is given for some rows only: seen once, a few or many times, or a class if the clone is expanded.

TRBV7-2	TRBJ2-3	.	many	CASSPDVADTQYF	TGTGCCAGCAGCCCAGATGTAGCAGATACGCAGTATTTT
TRBV20-1	TRBJ2-7	.	.	CSATGPKVEQYF	TGCAGTGCTACAGGTCCCAAAGTCGAGCAGTACTTC
TRBV7-8	TRBJ1-5	.	many	CASSALGSNQPQHF	TGTGCCAGCAGCGCCCTAGGTAGCAATCAGCCCCAGCATTTT
TRBV20-1	TRBJ1-6	.	many	CSAWTPSSYNSPLHF	TGCAGTGCTTGGACCCCAAGCTCCTATAATTCACCCCTCCACTTT
TRBV28	TRBJ1-4	.	once	CASSRGVGEKLFF	TGTGCCAGCAGTCGGGGGGTCGGGGAAAAACTGTTTTTT
TRBV19	TRBJ1-2	TRBD1	many	CASSIGTGEDYGYTF	TGTGCCAGTAGTATCGGGACAGGGGAAGACTATGGCTACACCTTC
TRBV6-6	TRBJ2-7	.	many	CATLMGPSAVYEQYF	TGTGCCACCTTAATGGGGCCTAGCGCTGTCTACGAGCAGTACTTC
TRBV5-1	TRBJ1-2	.	many	CASSLARAYGYTF	TGCGCCAGCAGCTTGGCCAGGGCCTATGGCTACACCTTC
TRBV7-6	TRBJ2-3	.	many	CASSRNRGQSTDTQYF	TGTGCCAGCAGCCGAAACCGGGGCCAAAGCACAGATACGCAGTATTTT
TRBV7-3	TRBJ2-1	TRBD2	few	CASSFGLAGGRNEQFF	TGTGCCAGCAGCTTCGGGCTAGCGGGGGGCAGAAATGAGCAGTTCTTC
TRBV29-1	TRBJ1-1	.	few	CSVGALVPEAFF	TGCAGCGTTGGGGCCTTAGTACCTGAAGCTTTCTTT
TRBV12-3/TRBV12-4	TRBJ2-3	.	many	CASSFRLSTDTQYF	TGTGCCAGCAGTTTTAGGCTCAGCACAGATACGCAGTATTTT
TRBV29-1	TRBJ1-1	.	few	CSVEDRALMNTEAFF	TGCAGCGTTGAAGATAGGGCATTAATGAACACTGAAGCTTTCTTT
TRBV20-1	TRBJ2-5	TRBD2	many	CSAPGLGIETQYF	TGCAGTGCCCCGGGACTAGGGATAGAGACCCAGTACTTC
TRBV11-3	TRBJ1-1	.	many	CASSTGGMNTEAFF	TGTGCCAGCAGCACGGGGGGGATGAACACTGAAGCTTTCTTT
TRBV20-1	TRBJ2-3	TRBD2	many	CSQTSGSRTDTQYF	TGCAGCCAAACTAGCGGGAGTCGGACAGATACGCAGTATTTT
TRBV6-5	TRBJ2-7	TRBD1	many	CASRPGTGGYEQYF	TGTGCCAGCAGACCCGGGACAGGGGGCTACGAGCAGTACTTC
TRBV3-1	TRBJ1-1	.	few	CASSRNRNTEAFF	TGTGCCAGCAGCCGCAACAGGAACACTGAAGCTTTCTTT
TRBV2	TRBJ2-1	TRBD2	many	CASSEGVAGAHNEQFF	TGTGCCAGCAGTGAAGGCGTAGCGGGGGCCCACAATGAGCAGTTCTTC
TRBV12-3/TRBV12-4	TRBJ1-2	TRBD1	many	CASRGTAGQGSQGRYGYTF	TGTGCCAGCAGGGGGACAGCGGGACAGGGGAGTCAGGGCCGCTATGGCTACACCTTC
TRBV28	TRBJ2-3	TRBD2	many	CASSSTRLAAQDLDTQYF	TGTGCCAGCAGTTCCACTCGACTAGCGGCCCAAGACTTGGATACGCAGTATTTT
TRBV20-1	TRBJ2-3	TRBD2	few	CSAWEAGAVTDTQYF	TGCAGTGCTTGGGAAGCGGGGGCGGTAACAGATACGCAGTATTTT
TRBV7-2	TRBJ2-4	.	many	CASSWEAGLAKNIQYF	TGTGCCAGCAGCTGGGAGGCGGGCTTAGCCAAAAACATTCAGTACTTC
TRBV19	TRBJ2-2	.	few	CASSFEGTGELFF	TGTGCCAGTAGTTTTGAGGGTACCGGGGAGCTGTTTTTT
TRBV6-6	TRBJ1-6	TRBD1	many	CASTSLGQGSPLHF	TGTGCCAGCACCTCGCTCGGACAGGGCTCACCCCTCCACTTT
TRBV10-3	TRBJ2-5	.	few	CAISEFQETQYF	TGTGCCATCAGTGAGTTCCAAGAGACCCAGTACTTC
TRBV7-9	TRBJ1-6	TRBD1	many	CASSRDRAGNSPLHF	TGTGCCAGCAGCCGGGACAGGGCCGGTAATTCACCCCTCCACTTT
TRBV2	TRBJ1-3	.	.	CASSEEQGNTIYF	TGTGCCAGCAGTGAAGAACAAGGAAACACCATATATTTT
TRBV19	TRBJ1-4	.	.	CASSIGTTNEKLFF	TGTGCCAGTAGTATTGGGACTACTAATGAAAAACTGTTTTTT
TRBV7-9	TRBJ2-1	.	.	CASSFEGPLNEQFF	TGTGCCAGCAGCTTCGAGGGGCCACTCAATGAGCAGTTCTTC
TRBV3-1	TRBJ2-1	TRBD2	.	CASSLSGASGGSYNEQFF	TGTGCCAGCAGCCTCTCGGGAGCTAGCGGAGGCTCCTACAATGAGCAGTTCTTC
TRBV7-9	TRBJ2-7	.	.	CASSLIEEQYF	TGTGCCAGCAGCTTAATTGAGGAGCAGTACTTC
TRBV29-1	TRBJ1-4	TRBD1	few	CSVATTGVTNEKLFF	TGCAGCGTTGCGACCACAGGGGTAACTAATGAAAAACTGTTTTTT
TRBV6-1	TRBJ2-3	.	many	CASSEGLRATDTQYF	TGTGCCAGCAGTGAAGGGCTGAGGGCCACAGATACGCAGTATTTT
TRBV7-8	TRBJ2-1	TRBD2	many	CASRRGLAGNEQFF	TGTGCCAGCAGGCGCGGACTAGCGGGGAATGAGCAGTTCTTC
TRBV20-1	TRBJ1-1	TRBD1	.	CSARDVARGLEVGEAFF	TGCAGTGCTAGAGATGTTGCTAGGGGGCTTGAGGTTGGTGAAGCTTTCTTT
TRBV7-2	TRBJ2-7	.	many	CASSLGGREQYF	TGTGCCAGCAGCTTAGGAGGGCGCGAGCAGTACTTC
TRBV12-3/TRBV12-4	TRBJ1-5	TRBD1	.	CATRQGGSQPQHF	TGTGCCACCAGACAGGGTGGCAGTCAGCCCCAGCATTTT
TRBV5-1	TRBJ1-2	.	few	CASSLRAAYGYTF	TGCGCCAGCAGCTTGAGGGCAGCCTATGGCTACACCTTC
TRBV28	TRBJ1-5	.	many	CASSLLTSSGNQPQHF	TGTGCCAGCAGTTTATTAACGTCCTCGGGCAATCAGCCCCAGCATTTT
TRBV11-2	TRBJ2-7	TRBD2	many	CASSLGTSGREQYF	TGTGCCAGCAGCTTAGGGACTAGCGGGCGCGAGCAGTACTTC
TRBV28	TRBJ2-5	TRBD2	many	CASSWVEASGQETQYF	TGTGCCAGCAGTTGGGTAGAGGCTAGCGGGCAAGAGACCCAGTACTTC